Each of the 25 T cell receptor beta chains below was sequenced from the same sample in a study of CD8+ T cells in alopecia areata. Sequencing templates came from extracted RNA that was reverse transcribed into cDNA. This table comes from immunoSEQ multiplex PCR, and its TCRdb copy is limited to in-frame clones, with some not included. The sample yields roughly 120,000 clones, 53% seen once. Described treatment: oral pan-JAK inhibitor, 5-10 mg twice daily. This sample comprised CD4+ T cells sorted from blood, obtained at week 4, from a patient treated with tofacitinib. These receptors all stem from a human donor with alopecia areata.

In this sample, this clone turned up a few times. CDR3 nucleotide sequence: TGTGCCATCAGTGAGCGTTTAACAGGGGAAGCTTATGGCTACACCTTC. Protein: CAISERLTGEAYGYTF. The chain recombines TRBV10-3 with TRBJ1-2; 7 nucleotides match TRBD1. The CDR3 runs to 16 residues. Germline assignment: CDR1 ENHRY and CDR2 SYGVKD. The ends lost 2 bases at V and 5 bases at J; junction bases unmatched: 11.

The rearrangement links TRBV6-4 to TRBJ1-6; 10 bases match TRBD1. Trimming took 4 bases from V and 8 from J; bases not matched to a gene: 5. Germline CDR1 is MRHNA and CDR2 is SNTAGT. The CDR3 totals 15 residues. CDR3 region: CASSVDRGRDSPLHF. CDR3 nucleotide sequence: TGTGCCAGCAGTGTCGACAGGGGGCGCGATTCACCCCTCCACTTT.

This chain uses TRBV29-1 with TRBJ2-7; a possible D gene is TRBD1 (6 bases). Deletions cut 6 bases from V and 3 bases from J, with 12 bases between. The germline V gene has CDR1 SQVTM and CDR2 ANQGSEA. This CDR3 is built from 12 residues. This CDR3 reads CSVRTANYEQYF. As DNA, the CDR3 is TGCAGCGTCCGGACAGCTAACTACGAGCAGTACTTC.

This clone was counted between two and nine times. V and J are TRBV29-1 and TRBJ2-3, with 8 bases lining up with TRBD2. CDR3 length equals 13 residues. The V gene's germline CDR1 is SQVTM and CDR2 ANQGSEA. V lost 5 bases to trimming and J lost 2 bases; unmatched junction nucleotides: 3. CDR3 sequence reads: CSVRGGLTDTQYF. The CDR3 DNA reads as TGCAGCGTTCGCGGGGGGCTCACAGATACGCAGTATTTT.

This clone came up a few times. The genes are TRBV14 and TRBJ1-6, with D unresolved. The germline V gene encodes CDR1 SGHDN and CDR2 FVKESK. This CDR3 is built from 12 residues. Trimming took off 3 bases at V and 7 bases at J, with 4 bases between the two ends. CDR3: CASSHWNSPLHF. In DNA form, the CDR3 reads TGTGCCAGCAGCCATTGGAATTCACCCCTCCACTTT.

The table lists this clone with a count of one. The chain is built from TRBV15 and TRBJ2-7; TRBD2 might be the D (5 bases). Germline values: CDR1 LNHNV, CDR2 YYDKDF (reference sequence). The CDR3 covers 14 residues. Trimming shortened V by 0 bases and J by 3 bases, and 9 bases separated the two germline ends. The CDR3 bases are TGTGCCACCAGCAGAGATCGGAGGAGCTACGAGCAGTACTTC. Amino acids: CATSRDRRSYEQYF. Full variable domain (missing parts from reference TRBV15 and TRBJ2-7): DAMVIQNPRYQVTQFGKPVTLSCSQTLNHNVMYWYQQKSSQAPKLLFHYYDKDFNNEADTPDNFQSRRPNTSFCFLDIRSPGLGDTAMYLCATSRDRRSYEQYFGPGTRLTVT.

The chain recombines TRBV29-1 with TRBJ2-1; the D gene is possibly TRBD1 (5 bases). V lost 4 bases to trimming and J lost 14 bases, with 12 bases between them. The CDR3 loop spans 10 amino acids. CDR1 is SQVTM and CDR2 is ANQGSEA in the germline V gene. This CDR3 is CSVGSQVKFF. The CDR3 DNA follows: TGCAGCGTTGGTTCACAGGTCAAGTTCTTC.

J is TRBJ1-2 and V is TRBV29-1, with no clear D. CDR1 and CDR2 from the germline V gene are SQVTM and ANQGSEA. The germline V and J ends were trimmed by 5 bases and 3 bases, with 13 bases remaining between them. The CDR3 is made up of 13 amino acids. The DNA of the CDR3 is TGCAGCGTTTCACTTGGGCAGTACTATGGCTACACCTTC. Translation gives CSVSLGQYYGYTF.

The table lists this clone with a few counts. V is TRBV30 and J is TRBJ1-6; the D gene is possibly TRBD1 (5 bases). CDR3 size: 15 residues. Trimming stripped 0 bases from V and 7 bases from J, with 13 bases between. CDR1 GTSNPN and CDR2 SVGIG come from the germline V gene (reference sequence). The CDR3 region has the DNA TGTGCCTGGAGTGTAACGGGGACTGGCAATTCACCCCTCCACTTT. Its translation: CAWSVTGTGNSPLHF.

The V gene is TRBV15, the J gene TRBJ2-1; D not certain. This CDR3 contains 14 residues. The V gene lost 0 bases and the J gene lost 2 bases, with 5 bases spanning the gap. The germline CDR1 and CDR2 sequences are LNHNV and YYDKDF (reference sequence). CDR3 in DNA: TGTGCCACCAGCAGAGAAGGCCCCTACAATGAGCAGTTCTTC. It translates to CATSREGPYNEQFF. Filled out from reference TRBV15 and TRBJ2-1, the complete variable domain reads DAMVIQNPRYQVTQFGKPVTLSCSQTLNHNVMYWYQQKSSQAPKLLFHYYDKDFNNEADTPDNFQSRRPNTSFCFLDIRSPGLGDTAMYLCATSREGPYNEQFFGPGTRLTVL.

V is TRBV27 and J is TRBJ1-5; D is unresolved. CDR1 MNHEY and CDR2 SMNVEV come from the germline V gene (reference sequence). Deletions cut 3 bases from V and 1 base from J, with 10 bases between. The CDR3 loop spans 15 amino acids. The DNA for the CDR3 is TGTGCCAGCAGTTTGATGGGGAAAAGCAATCAGCCCCAGCATTTT. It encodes CASSLMGKSNQPQHF.

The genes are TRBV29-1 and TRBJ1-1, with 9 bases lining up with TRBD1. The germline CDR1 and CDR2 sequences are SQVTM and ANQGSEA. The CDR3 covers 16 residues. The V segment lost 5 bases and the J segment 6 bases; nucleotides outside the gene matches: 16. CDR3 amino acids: CSVSGTGPTLSAEAFF. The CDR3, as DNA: TGCAGCGTTAGTGGGACAGGGCCAACACTCAGCGCTGAAGCTTTCTTT.

CDR3 DNA sequence: TGTGCCACCAGCCAAGACACAGTCGCCAAAAACATTCAGTACTTC. Its translation is CATSQDTVAKNIQYF. The rearrangement joins TRBV15 to TRBJ2-4; D gene ambiguous. Between the trimmed V and J ends, which lost 5 bases and 1 base, there was a span of 12 bases. CDR3 length: 15 amino acids. Germline values: CDR1 LNHNV, CDR2 YYDKDF (reference sequence).

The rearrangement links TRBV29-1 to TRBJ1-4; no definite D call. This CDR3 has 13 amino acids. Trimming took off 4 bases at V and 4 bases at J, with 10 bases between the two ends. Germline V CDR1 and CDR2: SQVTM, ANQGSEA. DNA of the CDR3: TGCAGCGTTGGTGGACTGATTAATGAAAAACTGTTTTTT. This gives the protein CSVGGLINEKLFF.

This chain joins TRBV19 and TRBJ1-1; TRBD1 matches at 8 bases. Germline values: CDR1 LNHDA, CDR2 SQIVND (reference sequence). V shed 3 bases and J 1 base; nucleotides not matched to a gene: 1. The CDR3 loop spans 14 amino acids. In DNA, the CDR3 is TGTGCCAGTAGTATCGACAGGGGGAACACTGAAGCTTTCTTT. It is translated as CASSIDRGNTEAFF.

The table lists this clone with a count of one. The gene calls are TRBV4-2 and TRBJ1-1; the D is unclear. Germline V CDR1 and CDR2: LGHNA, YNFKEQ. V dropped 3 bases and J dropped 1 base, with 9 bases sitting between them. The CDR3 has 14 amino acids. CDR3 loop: CASSQATQNTEAFF. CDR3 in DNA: TGTGCCAGCAGCCAGGCTACACAGAACACTGAAGCTTTCTTT.

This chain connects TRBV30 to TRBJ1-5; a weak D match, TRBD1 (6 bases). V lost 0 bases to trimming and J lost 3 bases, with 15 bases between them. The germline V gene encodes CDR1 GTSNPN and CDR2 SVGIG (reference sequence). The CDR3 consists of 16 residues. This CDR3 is CAWSVPGAVFNQPQHF. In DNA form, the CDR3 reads TGTGCCTGGAGTGTCCCAGGGGCCGTATTCAATCAGCCCCAGCATTTT. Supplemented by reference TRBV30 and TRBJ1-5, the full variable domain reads SQTIHQWPATLVQPVGSPLSLECTVEGTSNPNLYWYRQAAGRGLQLLFYSVGIGQISSEVPQNLSASRPQDRQFILSSKKLLLSDSGFYLCAWSVPGAVFNQPQHFGDGTRLSIL.

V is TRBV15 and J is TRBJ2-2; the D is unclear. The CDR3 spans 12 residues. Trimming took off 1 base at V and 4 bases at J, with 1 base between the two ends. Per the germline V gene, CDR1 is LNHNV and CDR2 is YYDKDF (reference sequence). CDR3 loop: CATSRATGELFF. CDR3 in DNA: TGTGCCACCAGCAGAGCCACCGGGGAGCTGTTTTTT.

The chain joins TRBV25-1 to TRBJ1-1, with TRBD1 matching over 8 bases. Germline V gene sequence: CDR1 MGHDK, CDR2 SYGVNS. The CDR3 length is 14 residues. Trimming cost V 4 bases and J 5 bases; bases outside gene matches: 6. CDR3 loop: CASSAQGGRTEAFF. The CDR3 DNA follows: TGTGCCAGCAGTGCACAGGGGGGGAGGACTGAAGCTTTCTTT.

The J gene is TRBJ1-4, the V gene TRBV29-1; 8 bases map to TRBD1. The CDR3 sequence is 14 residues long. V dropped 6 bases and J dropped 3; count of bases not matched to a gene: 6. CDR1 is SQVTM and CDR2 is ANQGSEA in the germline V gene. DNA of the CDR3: TGCAGCGTCTCCCAGGGGGCAGCTAATGAAAAACTGTTTTTT. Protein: CSVSQGAANEKLFF.

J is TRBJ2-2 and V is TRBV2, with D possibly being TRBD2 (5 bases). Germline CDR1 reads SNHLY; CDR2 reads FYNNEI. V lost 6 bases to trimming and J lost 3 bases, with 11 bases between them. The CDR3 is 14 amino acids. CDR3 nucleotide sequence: TGTGCCAGCAGCGGGGTGGTGGACACCGGGGAGCTGTTTTTT. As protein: CASSGVVDTGELFF.

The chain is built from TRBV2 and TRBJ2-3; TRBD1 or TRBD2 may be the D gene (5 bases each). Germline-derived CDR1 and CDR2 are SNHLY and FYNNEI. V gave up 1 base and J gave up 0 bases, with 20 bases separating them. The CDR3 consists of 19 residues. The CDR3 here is CASSEGGIGWGASTDTQYF. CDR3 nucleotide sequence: TGTGCCAGCAGTGAAGGGGGGATCGGGTGGGGCGCTAGCACAGATACGCAGTATTTT.

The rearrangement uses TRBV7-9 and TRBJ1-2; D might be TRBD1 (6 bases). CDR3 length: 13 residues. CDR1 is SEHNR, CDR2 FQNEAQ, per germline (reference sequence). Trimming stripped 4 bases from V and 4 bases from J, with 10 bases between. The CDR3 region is CASSSGQLYGYTF. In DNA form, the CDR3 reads TGTGCCAGCAGCTCCGGACAGCTCTATGGCTACACCTTC.

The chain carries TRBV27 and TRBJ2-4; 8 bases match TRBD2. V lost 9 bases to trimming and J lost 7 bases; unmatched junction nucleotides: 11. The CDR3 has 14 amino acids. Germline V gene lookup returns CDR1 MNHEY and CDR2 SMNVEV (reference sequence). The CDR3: CASSRRGVGNIQYF. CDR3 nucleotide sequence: TGTGCCAGTTCTCGGCGGGGGGTGGGGAACATTCAGTACTTC.

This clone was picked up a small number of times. CDR3 coding DNA: TGTGCCATCGGCCCCGGGACAGGGAGAACTGAAGCTTTCTTT. It yields the protein CAIGPGTGRTEAFF. The chain employs TRBV10-3 and TRBJ1-1; 9 bases are shared with TRBD1. The junction had 9 bases not matched to a gene; V was cut back by 8 bases and J by 5 bases. The CDR3 has 14 residues. Germline V gene data show CDR1 as ENHRY and CDR2 as SYGVKD.